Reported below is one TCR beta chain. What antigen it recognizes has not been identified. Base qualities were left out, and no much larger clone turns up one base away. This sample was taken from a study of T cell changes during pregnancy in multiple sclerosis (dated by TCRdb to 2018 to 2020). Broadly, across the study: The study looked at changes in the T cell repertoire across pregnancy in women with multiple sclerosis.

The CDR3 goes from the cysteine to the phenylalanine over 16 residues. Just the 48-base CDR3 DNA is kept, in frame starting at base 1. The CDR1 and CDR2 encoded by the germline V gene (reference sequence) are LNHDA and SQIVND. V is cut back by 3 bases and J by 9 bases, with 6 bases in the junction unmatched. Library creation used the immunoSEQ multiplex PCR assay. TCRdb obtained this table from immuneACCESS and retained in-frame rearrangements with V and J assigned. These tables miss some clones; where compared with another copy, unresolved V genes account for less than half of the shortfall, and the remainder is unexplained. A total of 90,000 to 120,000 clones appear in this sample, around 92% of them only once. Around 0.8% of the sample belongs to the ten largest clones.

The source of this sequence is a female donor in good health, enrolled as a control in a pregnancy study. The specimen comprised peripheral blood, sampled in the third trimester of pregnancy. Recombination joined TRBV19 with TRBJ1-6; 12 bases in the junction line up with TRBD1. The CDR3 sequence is CASSIGTGGDGSPLHF. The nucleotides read TGTGCCAGTAGTATCGGGACAGGGGGCGATGGTTCACCCCTCCACTTT.